The following is a T cell receptor beta chain sequence with its context. Its target is unknown. The sequenced template was cDNA made from the entire isolated RNA. TCRdb keeps only in-frame clones here, not all; method: immunoSEQ multiplex PCR. The table lists roughly 220,000 clones, 16% of them singletons. The entry originates in a study of beta chain features in type 1 diabetes. Overall study results and limits: All four CD4+ subsets from Type 1 diabetes patients carried moderately but significantly shorter TCRB CDR3s.

Each donor gave one heparinised blood draw averaging about 120 mL. V was clipped by 4 bases and J by 3 bases; unmatched bases: 4. Germline CDR1 MGHDK, CDR2 SYGVNS. The CDR3 spans 15 residues. The TCR originated in a man between 25 and 39 years old with type 1 diabetes. The sequenced sample consisted of naive CD4+ T cells from blood. V usage is TRBV25-1 and J usage is TRBJ1-4, with 8 bases lining up with TRBD1. The CDR3 region has the DNA TGTGCCAGCAGTGGACTGACAGGGGCTAATGAAAAACTGTTTTTT. Amino acids: CASSGLTGANEKLFF.